The source of this TCR beta chain is a study of type 1 and type 2 diabetes patients. Genomic DNA was the PCR template. Amplification of the beta chain CDR3 used 30 forward and 13 reverse multiplex primers. Each CDR3 protein gets one entry after TCRdb re-called the multiplex PCR reads with MiXCR. The repertoire has 250,000 or so distinct CDR3 sequences, roughly 50% of them found once; the top ten carry about an eighth. This clonotype was observed a handful of times. The sample consisted of peripheral blood mononuclear cells (PBMCs). This sequence originates from a man aged 18-30 years with type 2 diabetes.

The CDR3 spells CASTVAEWDEQYF. The CDR3 DNA is TGCGCCAGCACGGTAGCAGAGTGGGACGAGCAGTACTTC. The rearrangement links TRBV10-2 to TRBJ2-7; D unclear. The germline V gene has CDR1 WSHSY and CDR2 SAAADI. The CDR3 consists of 13 residues. The V end lost 7 bases, the J end lost 5 bases, and 15 bases lay between the germline ends.